This T cell receptor (beta chain) was sequenced for a study of T cells in Graves' hyperthyroidism and ophthalmopathy. Overall study context: It was at initial diagnosis, before any treatment, that peripheral blood was collected. Study-level results: Patients with ophthalmopathy were separated from those with stable hyperthyroidism by a 13 V-J model. The model foresaw ophthalmopathy a median roughly 6.5 months prior to onset.

This clonotype showed up many times. Its antigen is still unknown. Germline V lookup: CDR1 SGHAT, CDR2 FQNNGV. Trimming stripped 2 bases from V and 0 bases from J, with 8 bases between. This CDR3 has 15 residues. The CDR3 regions of TCR beta were amplified from RNA transcripts. TCR CDR3 underwent first-round RT-PCR with the HTBI primer set. Via MiXCR, TCRdb re-called the multiplex PCR reads, giving one row per CDR3 protein. The data contain over 400,000 distinct CDR3 sequences, around 15% of them singletons. J is TRBJ1-3 and V is TRBV11-2; D may be TRBD1 (5 bases). Sequenced material: blood. The TCR was taken from a man aged 18 to 35 with Graves' ophthalmopathy. CDR3: CASSLTGLSGNTIYF. In DNA form, the CDR3 reads TGTGCCAGCAGCTTAACAGGACTCTCTGGAAACACCATATATTTT.